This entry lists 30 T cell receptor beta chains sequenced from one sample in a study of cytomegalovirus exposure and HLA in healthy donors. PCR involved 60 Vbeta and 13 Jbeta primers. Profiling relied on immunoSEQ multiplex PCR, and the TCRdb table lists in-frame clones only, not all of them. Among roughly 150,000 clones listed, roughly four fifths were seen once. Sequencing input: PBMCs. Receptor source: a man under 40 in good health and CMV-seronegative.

The CDR3 here is CSVAGTGGKGYGYTF. Written as DNA, the CDR3 is TGCAGCGTTGCGGGGACAGGGGGCAAGGGCTATGGCTACACCTTC. V is TRBV29-1 and J is TRBJ1-2; the match to TRBD1 covers 12 bases. V shed 4 bases and J 4 bases; nucleotides not matched to a gene: 7. This CDR3 region has 15 residues. CDR1 is SQVTM, CDR2 ANQGSEA, per germline.

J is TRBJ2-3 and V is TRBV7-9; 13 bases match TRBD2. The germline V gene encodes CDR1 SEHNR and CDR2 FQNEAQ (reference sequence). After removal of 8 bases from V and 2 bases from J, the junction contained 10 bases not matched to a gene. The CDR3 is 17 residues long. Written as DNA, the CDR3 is TGTGCCAGCGGAACCGGGACTAGCGGGGATTTCACAGATACGCAGTATTTT. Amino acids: CASGTGTSGDFTDTQYF.

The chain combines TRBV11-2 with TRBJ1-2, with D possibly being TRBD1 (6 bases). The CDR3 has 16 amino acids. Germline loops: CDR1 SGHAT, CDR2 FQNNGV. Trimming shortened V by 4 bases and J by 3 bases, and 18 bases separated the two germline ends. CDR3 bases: TGTGCCAGCAGCTCTACAGGCACAGGGAGAGACTATGGCTACACCTTC. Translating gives CASSSTGTGRDYGYTF.

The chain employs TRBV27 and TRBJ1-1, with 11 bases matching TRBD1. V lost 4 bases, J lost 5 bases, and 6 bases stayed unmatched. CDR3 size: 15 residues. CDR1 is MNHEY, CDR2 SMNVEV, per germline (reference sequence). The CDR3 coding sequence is TGTGCCAGCAGTTATGCCGGGACAGGGGGGACTGAAGCTTTCTTT. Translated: CASSYAGTGGTEAFF.

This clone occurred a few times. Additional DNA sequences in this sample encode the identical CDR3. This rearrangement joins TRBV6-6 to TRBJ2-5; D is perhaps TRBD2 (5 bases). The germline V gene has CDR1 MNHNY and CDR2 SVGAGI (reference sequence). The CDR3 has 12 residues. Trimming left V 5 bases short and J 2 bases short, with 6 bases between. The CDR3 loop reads CASSPGQETQYF. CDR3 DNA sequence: TGTGCCAGCAGTCCGGGACAAGAGACCCAGTACTTC.

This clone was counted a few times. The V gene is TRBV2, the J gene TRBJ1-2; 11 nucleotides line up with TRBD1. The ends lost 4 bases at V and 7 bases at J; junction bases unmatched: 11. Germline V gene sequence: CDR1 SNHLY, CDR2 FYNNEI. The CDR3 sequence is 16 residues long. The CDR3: CASSGTGGESYGGYTF. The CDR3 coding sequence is TGTGCCAGCAGTGGGACAGGGGGCGAGAGTTACGGTGGCTACACCTTC.

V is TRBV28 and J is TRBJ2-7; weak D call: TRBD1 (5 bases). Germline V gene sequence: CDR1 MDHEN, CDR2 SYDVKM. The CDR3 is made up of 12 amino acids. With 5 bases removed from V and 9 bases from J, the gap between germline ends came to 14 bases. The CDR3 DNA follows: TGTGCCAGCAGTGCCCCCAGGGTCTGGCAGTACTTC. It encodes CASSAPRVWQYF. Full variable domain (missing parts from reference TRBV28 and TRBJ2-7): DVKVTQSSRYLVKRTGEKVFLECVQDMDHENMFWYRQDPGLGLRLIYFSYDVKMKEKGDIPEGYSVSREKKERFSLILESASTNQTSMYLCASSAPRVWQYFGPGTRLTVT.

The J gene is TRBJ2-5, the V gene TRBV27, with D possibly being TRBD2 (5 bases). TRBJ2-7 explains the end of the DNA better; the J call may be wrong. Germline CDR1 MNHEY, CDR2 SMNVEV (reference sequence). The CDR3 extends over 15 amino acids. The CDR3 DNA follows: TGTGCCAGCAGTTTAGGCCGGACTGTATCCTACGAGCAGTACTTC. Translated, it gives CASSLGRTVSYEQYF.

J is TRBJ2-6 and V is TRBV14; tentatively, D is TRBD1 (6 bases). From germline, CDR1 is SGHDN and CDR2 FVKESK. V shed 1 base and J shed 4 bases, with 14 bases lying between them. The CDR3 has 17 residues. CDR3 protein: CASSQASGAWGANVLTF. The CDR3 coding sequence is TGTGCCAGCAGCCAAGCCTCAGGGGCGTGGGGGGCCAACGTCCTGACTTTC.

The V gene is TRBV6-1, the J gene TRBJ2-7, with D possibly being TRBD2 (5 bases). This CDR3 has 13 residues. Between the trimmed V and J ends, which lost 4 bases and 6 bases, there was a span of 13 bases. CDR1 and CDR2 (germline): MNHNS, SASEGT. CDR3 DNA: TGTGCCAGCAGTGGCAAGACTACCGGCGAGCAGTACTTC. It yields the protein CASSGKTTGEQYF.

For the CDR3, the DNA is TGTGCCAGCAGCTTTTCTAGTGCATCGGGCACTGAAGCTTTCTTT. Its protein is CASSFSSASGTEAFF. This chain joins TRBV7-9 and TRBJ1-1; D is unresolved. The CDR3 is 15 residues long. V was trimmed by 3 bases and J by 4 bases, leaving 15 bases between them. The germline V gene has CDR1 SEHNR and CDR2 FQNEAQ (reference sequence).

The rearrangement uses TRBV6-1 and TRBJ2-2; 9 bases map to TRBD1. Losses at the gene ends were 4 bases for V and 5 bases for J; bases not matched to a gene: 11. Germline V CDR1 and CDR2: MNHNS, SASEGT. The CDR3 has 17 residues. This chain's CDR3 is CASSARPQGARTGELFF. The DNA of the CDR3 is TGTGCCAGCAGTGCCCGACCACAGGGGGCGCGTACCGGGGAGCTGTTTTTT.

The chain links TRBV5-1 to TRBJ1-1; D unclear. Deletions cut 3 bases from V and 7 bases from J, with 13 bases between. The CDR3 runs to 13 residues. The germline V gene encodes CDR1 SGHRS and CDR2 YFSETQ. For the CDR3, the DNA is TGCGCCAGCAGCTCACTAGGTTGGGGTGAAGCTTTCTTT. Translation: CASSSLGWGEAFF.

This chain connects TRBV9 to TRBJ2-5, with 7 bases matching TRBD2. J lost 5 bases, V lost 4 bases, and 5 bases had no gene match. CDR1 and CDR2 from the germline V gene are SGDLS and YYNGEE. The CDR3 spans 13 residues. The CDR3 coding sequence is TGTGCCAGCAGCTCCGACGGGAGGGAGACCCAGTACTTC. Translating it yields CASSSDGRETQYF.

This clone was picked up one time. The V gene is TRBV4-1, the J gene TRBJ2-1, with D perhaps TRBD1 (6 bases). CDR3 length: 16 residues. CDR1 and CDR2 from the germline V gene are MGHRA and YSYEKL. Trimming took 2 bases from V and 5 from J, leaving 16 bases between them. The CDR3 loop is CASSQSPNRAHNEQFF. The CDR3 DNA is TGCGCCAGCAGCCAATCTCCGAACAGGGCCCACAATGAGCAGTTCTTC.

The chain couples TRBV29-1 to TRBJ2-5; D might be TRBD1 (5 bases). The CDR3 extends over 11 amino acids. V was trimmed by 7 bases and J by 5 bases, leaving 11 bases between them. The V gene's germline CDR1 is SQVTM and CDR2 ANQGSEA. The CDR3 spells CSARARETQYF. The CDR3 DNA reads TGCAGCGCCAGGGCACGGGAGACCCAGTACTTC.

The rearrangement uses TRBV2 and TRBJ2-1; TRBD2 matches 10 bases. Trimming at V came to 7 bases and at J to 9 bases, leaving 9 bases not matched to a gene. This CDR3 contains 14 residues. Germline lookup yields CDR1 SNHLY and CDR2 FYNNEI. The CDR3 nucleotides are TGTGCCAGCAATTCGCCTAGCGGGAGCGGTGAGCAGTTCTTC. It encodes CASNSPSGSGEQFF.

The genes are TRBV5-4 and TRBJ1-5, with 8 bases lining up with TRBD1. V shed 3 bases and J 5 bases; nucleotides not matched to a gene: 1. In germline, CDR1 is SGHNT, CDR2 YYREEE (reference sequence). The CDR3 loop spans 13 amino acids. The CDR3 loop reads CASSSGQDQPQHF. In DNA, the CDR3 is TGTGCCAGCAGCTCGGGACAGGATCAGCCCCAGCATTTT.

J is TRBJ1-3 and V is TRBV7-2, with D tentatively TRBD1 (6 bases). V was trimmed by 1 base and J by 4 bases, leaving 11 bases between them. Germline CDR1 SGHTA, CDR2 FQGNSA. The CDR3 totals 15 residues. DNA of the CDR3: TGTGCCAGCAGCTTAGGAACAGGGACGGGAAACACCATATATTTT. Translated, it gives CASSLGTGTGNTIYF.

The CDR3 loop reads CASSVVVGGRDEQFF. CDR3 DNA sequence: TGTGCCAGCAGCGTAGTGGTCGGGGGGAGGGATGAGCAGTTCTTC. V and J are TRBV9 and TRBJ2-1, with TRBD2 matching 7 bases. The CDR3 loop spans 15 amino acids. Unmatched junction bases numbered 8, after V lost 0 bases and J lost 8 bases. The germline CDR1 and CDR2 sequences are SGDLS and YYNGEE. Combining the CDR3 with reference TRBV9 and TRBJ2-1 gives the whole variable domain DSGVTQTPKHLITATGQRVTLRCSPRSGDLSVYWYQQSLDQGLQFLIQYYNGEERAKGNILERFSAQQFPDLHSELNLSSLELGDSALYFCASSVVVGGRDEQFFGPGTRLTVL.

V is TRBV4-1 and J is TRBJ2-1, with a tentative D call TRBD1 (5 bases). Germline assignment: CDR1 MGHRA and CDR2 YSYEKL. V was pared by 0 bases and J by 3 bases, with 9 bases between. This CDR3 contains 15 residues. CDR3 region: CASSQDFQGYNEQFF. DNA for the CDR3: TGCGCCAGCAGCCAAGATTTTCAGGGCTACAATGAGCAGTTCTTC.

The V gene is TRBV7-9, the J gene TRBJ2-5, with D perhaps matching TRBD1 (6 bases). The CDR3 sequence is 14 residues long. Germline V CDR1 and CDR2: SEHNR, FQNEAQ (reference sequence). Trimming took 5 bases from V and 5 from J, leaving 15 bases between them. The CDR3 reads CASSPWTQGETQYF. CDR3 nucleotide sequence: TGTGCCAGCAGCCCATGGACTCAGGGGGAGACCCAGTACTTC.

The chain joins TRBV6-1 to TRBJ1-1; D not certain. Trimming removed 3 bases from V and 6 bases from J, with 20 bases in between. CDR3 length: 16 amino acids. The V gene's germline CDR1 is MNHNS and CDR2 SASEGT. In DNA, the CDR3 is TGTGCCAGCAGTGATCTCTCGGGAGCGAACCCCTCTGAAGCTTTCTTT. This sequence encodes CASSDLSGANPSEAFF.

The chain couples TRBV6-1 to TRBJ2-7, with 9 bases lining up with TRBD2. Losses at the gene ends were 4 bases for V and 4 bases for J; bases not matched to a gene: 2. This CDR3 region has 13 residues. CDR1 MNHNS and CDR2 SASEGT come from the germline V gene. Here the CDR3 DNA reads TGTGCCAGCAGTGTAAGCGGGAGGTACGAGCAGTACTTC. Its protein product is CASSVSGRYEQYF.

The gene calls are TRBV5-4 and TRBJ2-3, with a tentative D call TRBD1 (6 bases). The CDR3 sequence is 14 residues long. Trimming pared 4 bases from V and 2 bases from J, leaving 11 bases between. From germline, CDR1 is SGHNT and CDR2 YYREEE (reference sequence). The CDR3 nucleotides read TGTGCCAGCAGCGCAGACAGGTTCACAGATACGCAGTATTTT. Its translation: CASSADRFTDTQYF.

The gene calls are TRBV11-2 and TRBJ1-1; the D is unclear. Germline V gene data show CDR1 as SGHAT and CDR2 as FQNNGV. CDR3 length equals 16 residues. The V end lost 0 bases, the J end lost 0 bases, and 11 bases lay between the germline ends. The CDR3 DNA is TGTGCCAGCAGCTTAGATCAGCGGGCAATGAACACTGAAGCTTTCTTT. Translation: CASSLDQRAMNTEAFF.

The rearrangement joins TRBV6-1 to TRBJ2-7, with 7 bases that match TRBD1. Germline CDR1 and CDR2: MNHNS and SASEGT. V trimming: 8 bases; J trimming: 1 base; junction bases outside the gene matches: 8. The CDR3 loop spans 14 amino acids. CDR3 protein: CASQGRTGSYEQYF. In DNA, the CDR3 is TGTGCCAGCCAAGGAAGGACAGGATCCTACGAGCAGTACTTC.

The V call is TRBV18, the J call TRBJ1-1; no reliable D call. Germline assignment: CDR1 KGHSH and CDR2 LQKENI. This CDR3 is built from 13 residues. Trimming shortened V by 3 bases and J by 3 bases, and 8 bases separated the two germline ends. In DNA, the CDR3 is TGTGCCAGCTCACCGGACGGGGACACTGAAGCTTTCTTT. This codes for CASSPDGDTEAFF. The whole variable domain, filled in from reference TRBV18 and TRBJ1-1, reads NAGVMQNPRHLVRRRGQEARLRCSPMKGHSHVYWYRQLPEEGLKFMVYLQKENIIDESGMPKERFSAEFPKEGPSILRIQQVVRGDSAAYFCASSPDGDTEAFFGQGTRLTVV.

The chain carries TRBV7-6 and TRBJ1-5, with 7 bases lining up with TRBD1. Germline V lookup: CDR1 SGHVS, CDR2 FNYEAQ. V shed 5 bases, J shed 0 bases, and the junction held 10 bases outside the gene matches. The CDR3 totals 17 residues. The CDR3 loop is CASSPYSGTDSNQPQHF. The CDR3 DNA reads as TGTGCCAGCAGCCCATATTCCGGGACAGATAGCAATCAGCCCCAGCATTTT.

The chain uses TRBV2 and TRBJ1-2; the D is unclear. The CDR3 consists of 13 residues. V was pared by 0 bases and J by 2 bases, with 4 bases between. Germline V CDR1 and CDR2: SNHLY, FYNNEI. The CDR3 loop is CASSEATNYGYTF. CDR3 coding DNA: TGTGCCAGCAGTGAAGCAACAAACTATGGCTACACCTTC.